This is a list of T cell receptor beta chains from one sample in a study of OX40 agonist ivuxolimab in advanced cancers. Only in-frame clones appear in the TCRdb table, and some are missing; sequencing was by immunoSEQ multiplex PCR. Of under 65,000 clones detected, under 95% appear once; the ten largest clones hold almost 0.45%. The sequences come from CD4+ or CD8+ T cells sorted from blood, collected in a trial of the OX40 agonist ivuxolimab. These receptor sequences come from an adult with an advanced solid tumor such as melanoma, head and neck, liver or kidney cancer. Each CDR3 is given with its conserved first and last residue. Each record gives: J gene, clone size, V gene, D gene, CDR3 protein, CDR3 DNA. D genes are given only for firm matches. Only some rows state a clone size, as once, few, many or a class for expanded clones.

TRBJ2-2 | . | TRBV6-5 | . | CASSYRNTNTGELFF | TGTGCCAGCAGTTACCGGAATACGAACACCGGGGAGCTGTTTTTT
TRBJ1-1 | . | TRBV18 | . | CASSPGGGRSTEAFF | TGTGCCAGCTCACCAGGGGGGGGACGTAGCACTGAAGCTTTCTTT
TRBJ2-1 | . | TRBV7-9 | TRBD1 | CASSRQKDRDNEQFF | TGTGCCAGCAGCCGACAGAAAGACAGGGACAATGAGCAGTTCTTC
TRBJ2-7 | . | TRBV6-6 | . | CASRTVYEQYF | TGTGCCAGCAGGACCGTCTACGAGCAGTACTTC
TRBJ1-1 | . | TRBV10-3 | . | CAISETMGLNTEAFF | TGTGCCATCAGTGAGACCATGGGGCTGAACACTGAAGCTTTCTTT
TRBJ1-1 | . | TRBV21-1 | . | CASSKVGRTGIVDTEAFF | TGTGCCAGCAGCAAAGTCGGGAGGACAGGGATCGTGGACACTGAAGCTTTCTTT
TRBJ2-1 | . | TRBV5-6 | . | CASKKASSNNEQFF | TGTGCCAGCAAGAAAGCTAGCTCAAACAATGAGCAGTTCTTC
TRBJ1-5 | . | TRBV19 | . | CASRVGGDNQPQHF | TGTGCCTCCAGGGTAGGGGGGGACAATCAGCCCCAGCATTTT
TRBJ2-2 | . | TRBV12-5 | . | CASGLSTGGTGELFF | TGTGCTAGTGGTTTGTCTACCGGGGGCACCGGGGAGCTGTTTTTT
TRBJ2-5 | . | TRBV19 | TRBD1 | CASSIDMGTGQETQYF | TGTGCCAGTAGTATAGATATGGGGACAGGTCAAGAGACCCAGTACTTC
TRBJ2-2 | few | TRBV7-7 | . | CASSSQTAGELFF | TGTGCCAGCAGCTCCCAGACTGCCGGGGAGCTGTTTTTT
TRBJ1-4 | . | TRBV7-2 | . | CASRRDRITNEKLFF | TGTGCCAGCAGACGAGACAGGATCACTAATGAAAAACTGTTTTTT
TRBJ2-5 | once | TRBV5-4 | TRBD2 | CASSFKLAGEETQYF | TGTGCCAGCAGCTTTAAATTAGCGGGAGAAGAGACCCAGTACTTC
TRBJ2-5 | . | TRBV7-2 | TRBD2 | CASRTHKAGRETQYF | TGTGCCAGCAGGACACATAAAGCGGGAAGGGAGACCCAGTACTTC
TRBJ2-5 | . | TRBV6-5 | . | CASNKVGETQYF | TGTGCCAGCAACAAGGTGGGAGAGACCCAGTACTTC
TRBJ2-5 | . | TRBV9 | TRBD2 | CASTLGPRSGIQETQYF | TGTGCCAGCACCCTAGGCCCGAGGAGCGGGATACAAGAGACCCAGTACTTC
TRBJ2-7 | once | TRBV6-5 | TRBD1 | CASSPDRTYEQYF | TGTGCCAGCAGTCCGGACAGGACCTACGAGCAGTACTTC
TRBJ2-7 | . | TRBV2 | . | CASSVAGSYEQYF | TGTGCCAGCAGTGTCGCAGGCTCCTACGAGCAGTACTTC
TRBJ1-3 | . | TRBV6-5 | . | CASSYDISGNTIYF | TGTGCCAGCAGTTACGACATCTCTGGAAACACCATATATTTT
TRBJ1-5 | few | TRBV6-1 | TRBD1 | CASRKQTGAQPQHF | TGTGCCAGCAGGAAACAGACAGGGGCACAGCCCCAGCATTTT
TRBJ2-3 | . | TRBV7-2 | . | CASSLEGPITDTQYF | TGTGCCAGCAGCTTAGAGGGACCAATCACAGATACGCAGTATTTT
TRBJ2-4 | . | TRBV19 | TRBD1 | CASSRPGQGSQNIQYF | TGTGCCAGTAGTAGGCCGGGACAGGGGAGCCAAAACATTCAGTACTTC
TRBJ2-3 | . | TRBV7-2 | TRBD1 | CASSPRDRGPDTQYF | TGTGCCAGCAGCCCCCGGGACAGGGGGCCAGATACGCAGTATTTT
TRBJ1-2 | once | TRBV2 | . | CASSESPDRHYGYTF | TGTGCCAGCAGTGAATCCCCCGACAGACACTATGGCTACACCTTC
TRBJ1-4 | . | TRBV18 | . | CASSPEGGRANEKLFF | TGTGCCAGCTCCCCCGAAGGAGGGAGAGCTAATGAAAAACTGTTTTTT
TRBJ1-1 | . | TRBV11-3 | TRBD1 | CASSLLGGRITEAFF | TGTGCCAGCAGCTTGTTAGGGGGCCGAATCACTGAAGCTTTCTTT
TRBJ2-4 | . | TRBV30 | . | CSYGLALAKNIQYF | TGCAGTTACGGACTGGCTCTAGCCAAAAACATTCAGTACTTC
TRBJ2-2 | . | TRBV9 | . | CASSPRTANTGELFF | TGTGCCAGCAGCCCGCGGACGGCGAACACCGGGGAGCTGTTTTTT
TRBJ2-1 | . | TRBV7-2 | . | CASSPNVINEQFF | TGTGCCAGCAGCCCTAACGTAATCAATGAGCAGTTCTTC
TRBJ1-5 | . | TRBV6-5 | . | CASSYSPYSNQPQHF | TGTGCCAGCAGTTACTCTCCGTATAGCAATCAGCCCCAGCATTTT
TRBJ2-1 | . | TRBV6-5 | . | CASSYGESYNEQFF | TGTGCCAGCAGTTACGGAGAATCTTACAATGAGCAGTTCTTC
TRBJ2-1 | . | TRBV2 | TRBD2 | CASRTQSWGLAAYNEQFF | TGTGCCAGCAGGACGCAGTCATGGGGACTAGCGGCCTACAATGAGCAGTTCTTC
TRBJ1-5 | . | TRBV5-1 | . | CASSLVGPGQPQHF | TGCGCCAGCAGCTTGGTCGGACCTGGTCAGCCCCAGCATTTT
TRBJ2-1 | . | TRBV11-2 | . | CASSTGGSSYNEQFF | TGTGCCAGCAGCACCGGGGGTAGCTCCTACAATGAGCAGTTCTTC
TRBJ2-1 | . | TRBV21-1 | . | CASSLRTSRGGRNEQFF | TGTGCCAGCAGCCTACGGACTAGCAGGGGCGGAAGGAATGAGCAGTTCTTC
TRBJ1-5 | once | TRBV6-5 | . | CASSDYRGQPQHF | TGTGCCAGCAGTGACTACCGTGGTCAGCCCCAGCATTTT
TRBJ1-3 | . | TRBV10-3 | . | CATETTGNTIYF | TGTGCCACCGAAACGACTGGAAACACCATATATTTT
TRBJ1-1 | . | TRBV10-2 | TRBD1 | CASKLQGAMNTEAFF | TGCGCCAGCAAGTTACAGGGGGCGATGAACACTGAAGCTTTCTTT
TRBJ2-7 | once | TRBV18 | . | CASSTGTPATYEQYF | TGTGCCAGCTCGACCGGGACGCCTGCGACCTACGAGCAGTACTTC
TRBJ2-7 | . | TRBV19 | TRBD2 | CASASWTSVAYEQYF | TGTGCCAGTGCCTCCTGGACTAGCGTCGCCTACGAGCAGTACTTC
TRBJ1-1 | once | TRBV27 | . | CASSLGGGDTEAFF | TGTGCCAGCAGTTTAGGGGGGGGAGACACTGAAGCTTTCTTT
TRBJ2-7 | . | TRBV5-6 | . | CASSPLGGSSYEQYF | TGTGCCAGCAGCCCTCTTGGGGGTAGCTCCTACGAGCAGTACTTC
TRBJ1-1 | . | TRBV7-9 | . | CASSQSRREAEAFF | TGTGCCAGCAGCCAATCCCGTCGGGAGGCTGAAGCTTTCTTT
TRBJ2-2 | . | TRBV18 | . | CASSSLTDSTGELFF | TGTGCCAGCTCAAGCCTAACGGACAGCACCGGGGAGCTGTTTTTT
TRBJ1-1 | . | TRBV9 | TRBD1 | CASSAQGAGLGTEAFF | TGTGCCAGCAGCGCGCAGGGGGCAGGTTTGGGCACTGAAGCTTTCTTT
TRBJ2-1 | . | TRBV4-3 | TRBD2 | CASSQRKGLYNEQFF | TGCGCCAGCAGCCAGAGGAAGGGACTATACAATGAGCAGTTCTTC
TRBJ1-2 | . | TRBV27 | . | CASTPRGDYAGYTF | TGTGCCAGCACTCCGCGGGGAGACTACGCTGGCTACACCTTC
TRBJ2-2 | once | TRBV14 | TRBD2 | CASSLLGAGGPNTGELFF | TGTGCCAGCAGCCTACTCGGGGCGGGAGGGCCGAACACCGGGGAGCTGTTTTTT
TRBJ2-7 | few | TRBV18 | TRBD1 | CASSPQDRAHEQYF | TGTGCCAGCTCACCGCAGGACAGGGCCCACGAGCAGTACTTC
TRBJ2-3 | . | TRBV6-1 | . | CASRLIYRNTQYF | TGTGCCAGCAGACTGATTTACCGAAATACGCAGTATTTT
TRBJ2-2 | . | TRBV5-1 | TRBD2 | CASSLRLAGDTGELFF | TGCGCCAGCAGCCTTAGACTAGCGGGAGACACCGGGGAGCTGTTTTTT
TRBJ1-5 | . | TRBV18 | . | CASSPQGSVGGQPQHF | TGTGCCAGCTCACCACAGGGCAGTGTGGGGGGTCAGCCCCAGCATTTT